This passage covers 19 T cell receptor beta chains from one sample sequenced in a study of regulatory T cells in long-lasting Graves disease. Time point noted: newly diagnosed GD, antithyroid drugs for less than 3 months. PBMCs were the source of the RNA used for TCR sequencing. Researchers made TCR beta libraries by using iRepertoire HTBI primers and running Arm-PCR on CDR3 regions. TCRdb recomputed calls from the multiplex PCR reads with MiXCR, one row per CDR3 protein. Among some 410,000 distinct CDR3 sequences, 15% to 20% were seen once, and the ten largest hold roughly a tenth. The same data also contributed to another study, on T cells in Graves' hyperthyroidism and ophthalmopathy.

The source material was peripheral blood mononuclear cells (PBMCs), sampled at new diagnosis, from a patient treated with antithyroid drugs. These receptors originate from a woman in her 30s with Graves disease.

This clonotype was counted at least ten times. The CDR3 DNA is TGTGCCAGCAGCTTTGGGGACAGGGGATTTCAGCCCCAGCATTTT. It is translated as CASSFGDRGFQPQHF. The V and J genes are TRBV7-6 and TRBJ1-5; the match to TRBD1 covers 10 bases. The CDR3 consists of 15 residues. The junction had 5 bases not matched to a gene; V was cut back by 3 bases and J by 6 bases. CDR1 and CDR2 from the germline V gene are SGHVS and FNYEAQ.

A few counts support this clonotype. The CDR3 bases are TGTGCCAGCAGCTCTACCCCCTGGACGAGTGAAGCTTTCTTT. It yields the protein CASSSTPWTSEAFF. J is TRBJ1-1 and V is TRBV9; no definite D call. The CDR3 is 14 amino acids. Trimming shortened V by 4 bases and J by 7 bases, and 17 bases separated the two germline ends. CDR1 is SGDLS and CDR2 is YYNGEE in the germline V gene.

V usage is TRBV20-1 and J usage is TRBJ2-1; no clear D gene. In germline, CDR1 is DFQATT, CDR2 SNEGSKA (reference sequence). The CDR3 contains 14 residues. Between the trimmed V and J ends, which lost 3 bases and 1 base, there was a span of 10 bases. CDR3 nucleotides: TGCAGTGCTAGGCGGCCCACGTCCTACAATGAGCAGTTCTTC. It translates to CSARRPTSYNEQFF.

This chain joins TRBV12-3 or TRBV12-4 and TRBJ2-2, with a possible D match to TRBD1 (5 bases). V lost 3 bases, J lost 0 bases, and 17 bases lay in between. This CDR3 region has 18 residues. In DNA, the CDR3 is TGTGCCAGCAGTTTCGTTCCTTTGGCACAGGCGAACACCGGGGAGCTGTTTTTT. The encoded protein is CASSFVPLAQANTGELFF.

This clonotype was found a few times. The rearrangement joins TRBV2 to TRBJ2-4; no firm D call. This CDR3 has 16 residues. V lost 2 bases and J 2 bases, leaving 13 bases between the germline ends. In germline, CDR1 is SNHLY, CDR2 FYNNEI. CDR3: CASSENPTASKNIQYF. CDR3 sequence (DNA): TGTGCCAGCAGTGAAAACCCCACCGCCTCCAAAAACATTCAGTACTTC.

This clonotype has ten or more counts. This rearrangement joins TRBV5-1 to TRBJ1-4; no clear D. The CDR3 contains 14 residues. Germline V gene data show CDR1 as SGHRS and CDR2 as YFSETQ. With 2 bases removed from V and 7 bases from J, the gap between germline ends came to 12 bases. The CDR3: CASSFGLDVEKLFF. The CDR3 nucleotides read TGCGCCAGCAGCTTTGGGCTGGATGTTGAAAAACTGTTTTTT.

The gene calls are TRBV20-1 and TRBJ2-7; D possibly corresponds to TRBD2 (6 bases). The CDR3 contains 14 residues. Germline V gives CDR1 DFQATT, CDR2 SNEGSKA (reference sequence). Trimming cost V 3 bases and J 0 bases, with 12 bases left between them. The CDR3 DNA follows: TGCAGTGCTAGGCGGGACTTGAGCTCCTACGAGCAGTACTTC. Its translation: CSARRDLSSYEQYF.

V usage is TRBV6-1 and J usage is TRBJ2-7; D call uncertain. There are 12 residues in the CDR3. Looked up from germline, CDR1 is MNHNS and CDR2 is SASEGT. V was clipped by 6 bases and J by 5 bases, with 11 bases between them. The CDR3 sequence is CASSRPLDEQYF. The CDR3 DNA sequence: TGTGCCAGCAGCCGCCCACTTGACGAGCAGTACTTC.

V and J are TRBV27 and TRBJ1-5, with TRBD1 matching 8 bases. This CDR3 contains 15 residues. With 6 bases clipped from V and 4 bases from J, the junction kept 8 bases outside the gene matches. Per the germline V gene, CDR1 is MNHEY and CDR2 is SMNVEV (reference sequence). The CDR3 nucleotides are TGTGCCAGCAGACCAGGACAGGGCAGAAATCAGCCCCAGCATTTT. This gives the protein CASRPGQGRNQPQHF.

The sample holds a few counts of this clonotype. This rearrangement joins TRBV19 to TRBJ2-1; D is perhaps TRBD2 (5 bases). Germline CDR1 is LNHDA and CDR2 is SQIVND (reference sequence). With 6 bases removed from V and 8 bases from J, the gap between germline ends came to 14 bases. This CDR3 contains 13 residues. CDR3: CASSIGESDEQFF. CDR3 nucleotide sequence: TGTGCCAGTAGCATCGGGGAGAGCGATGAGCAGTTCTTC.

This clonotype was picked up many times. V gene TRBV20-1 combines with J gene TRBJ2-3; 9 bases are a match to TRBD1. V trimming: 5 bases; J trimming: 4 bases; junction bases outside the gene matches: 10. The CDR3 length is 15 residues. Germline CDR1 is DFQATT and CDR2 is SNEGSKA (reference sequence). The CDR3 loop reads CSARPGQGLSDTQYF. The CDR3 bases are TGCAGTGCTCGACCGGGACAGGGACTCTCAGATACGCAGTATTTT.

The table lists this clonotype with many counts. The chain links TRBV3-1 to TRBJ2-3, with D perhaps TRBD1 (5 bases). The V gene lost 0 bases and the J gene lost 2 bases, with 12 bases spanning the gap. The CDR3 contains 16 residues. CDR1 and CDR2 from the germline V gene are LGHDT and YNNKEL (reference sequence). CDR3 loop: CASSQDQQELTDTQYF. The DNA for the CDR3 is TGTGCCAGCAGCCAAGATCAACAGGAGCTCACAGATACGCAGTATTTT.

The chain joins TRBV6-1 to TRBJ2-7, with TRBD2 identical over 7 bases. Trimming took 11 bases from V and 3 from J; bases not matched to a gene: 10. CDR3 size: 13 residues. Per the germline V gene, CDR1 is MNHNS and CDR2 is SASEGT. The CDR3 coding sequence is TGTGCCGCCGCTAGCGGAGGGAGCTACGAGCAGTACTTC. The encoded protein is CAAASGGSYEQYF.

This clonotype was found a few times. One end of the junction is discordant with germline, which a read error may explain. The chain has TRBV9 and TRBJ2-3; the match to TRBD1 covers 9 bases. Germline V gives CDR1 SGDLS, CDR2 YYNGEE. This CDR3 contains 16 residues. This chain's CDR3 is CAGSAYGDRGTDTQYF. The CDR3 DNA is TGTGCCGGCAGCGCGTATGGGGACAGGGGCACAGATACGCAGTATTTT. Complete variable domain (other parts from reference TRBV9 and TRBJ2-3): DSGVTQTPKHLITATGQRVTLRCSPRSGDLSVYWYQQSLDQGLQFLIQYYNGEERAKGNILERFSAQQFPDLHSELNLSSLELGDSALYFCAGSAYGDRGTDTQYFGPGTRLTVL.

This clonotype was counted ten times or more. This chain links TRBV28 with TRBJ2-7; a possible D gene is TRBD1 (6 bases). The CDR3 has 13 residues. Trimming shortened V by 6 bases and J by 4 bases, and 13 bases separated the two germline ends. Germline CDR1 is MDHEN and CDR2 is SYDVKM. The CDR3 loop is CASSHLGAYEQYF. For the CDR3, the DNA is TGTGCCAGCAGCCATCTGGGGGCTTACGAGCAGTACTTC.

This clonotype came up many times. The gene calls are TRBV7-9 and TRBJ2-1; D unresolved. The CDR3 has 16 residues. CDR1 and CDR2 (germline): SEHNR, FQNEAQ (reference sequence). Trimming took 0 bases from V and 0 from J, leaving 9 bases between them. The CDR3 nucleotides are TGTGCCAGCAGCTTAGCCTGGTTGCTCTCCTACAATGAGCAGTTCTTC. Amino acid sequence: CASSLAWLLSYNEQFF.

V gene TRBV27 combines with J gene TRBJ1-6, with D possibly being TRBD1 (5 bases). The CDR3 spans 15 residues. Germline V gene sequence: CDR1 MNHEY, CDR2 SMNVEV (reference sequence). V shed 4 bases and J shed 6 bases, with 13 bases lying between them. The CDR3 spells CASSSQGSGNSPLHF. In DNA, the CDR3 is TGTGCCAGCAGTTCCCAGGGTAGTGGTAATTCACCCCTCCACTTT.

In its sample, this clonotype was seen many times. The chain recombines TRBV20-1 with TRBJ2-7; 14 bases match TRBD2. The J segment lost 6 bases and the V segment lost 5 bases, leaving 9 bases of the junction unmatched. This CDR3 has 15 amino acids. Germline lookup yields CDR1 DFQATT and CDR2 SNEGSKA (reference sequence). The CDR3 here is CSAPRGTSGRSEQYF. DNA of the CDR3: TGCAGTGCTCCCAGAGGGACTAGCGGGAGAAGCGAGCAGTACTTC.

Ten or more counts support this clonotype. The chain uses TRBV3-1 and TRBJ2-2; D is unresolved. Trimming removed 5 bases at V and 1 base at J, with 8 bases between. The CDR3 loop spans 14 amino acids. Germline loops: CDR1 LGHDT, CDR2 YNNKEL (reference sequence). In DNA form, the CDR3 reads TGTGCCAGCAGCTCCGACTGGAACACCGGGGAGCTGTTTTTT. Translated: CASSSDWNTGELFF.